A selection of T cell receptor beta chains follows, all from one sample in a study of sequential checkpoint blockade in melanoma. TCRdb's table, derived via immunoSEQ multiplex PCR, lists solely in-frame clones and lacks some. Counted here are some 2,400 clones, 20% occurring once; the ten biggest clones make up around 18%. The sample here was tumor tissue (inferred from file names), taken from a patient given nivolumab and ipilimumab in sequence. All receptors derive from a human donor with melanoma. Both conserved end residues are part of each CDR3. A D gene is named only where the DNA matches it firmly. The listing skips clone size in some rows; elsewhere it reads once, few, many or a size class.

D gene	V gene	J gene	clone size	CDR3 protein	CDR3 DNA
-	TRBV6-8	TRBJ1-1	medium-sized	CASSEVNTEAFF	TGTGCCAGCTCCGAAGTGAACACTGAAGCTTTCTTT
-	TRBV19	TRBJ2-3	once	CASSILLGSTDTQYF	TGTGCCAGTAGTATCCTACTAGGGAGCACAGATACGCAGTATTTT
-	TRBV5-1	TRBJ1-3	-	CASSSDSWGGNTIYF	TGCGCCAGCAGCTCAGACAGTTGGGGAGGAAACACCATATATTTT
-	TRBV9	TRBJ2-1	few	CASSVNYYNEQFF	TGTGCCAGCAGCGTGAACTATTACAATGAGCAGTTCTTC
-	TRBV10-3	TRBJ2-5	-	CAISESPETQYF	TGTGCCATCAGTGAGTCGCCAGAGACCCAGTACTTC
-	TRBV28	TRBJ1-1	few	CASGRQGVGMNTEAFF	TGTGCCAGCGGTCGTCAGGGAGTCGGCATGAACACTGAAGCTTTCTTT
-	TRBV6-8	TRBJ2-2	few	CASSYGGGRELFF	TGTGCCAGCAGTTACGGAGGGGGAAGGGAGCTGTTTTTT
TRBD1	TRBV19	TRBJ2-7	large	CASSAGQGYEQYF	TGTGCCAGTAGTGCTGGACAGGGCTACGAGCAGTACTTC
TRBD2	TRBV6-8	TRBJ2-5	-	CASSDGLAGGRETQYF	TGTGCCAGCAGTGATGGTCTAGCGGGGGGTCGGGAGACCCAGTACTTC
TRBD1	TRBV11-3	TRBJ2-4	medium-sized	CASSSAFSTTGGAKNIQYF	TGTGCCAGCAGCTCCGCCTTCTCGACGACAGGGGGAGCCAAAAACATTCAGTACTTC
-	TRBV11-3	TRBJ2-7	many	CASSLGVTGTLSHEQYF	TGTGCCAGCAGCTTAGGTGTAACAGGGACGTTATCCCACGAGCAGTACTTC
TRBD2	TRBV14	TRBJ2-2	few	CASSQDRLATGELFF	TGTGCCAGCAGCCAAGATCGACTAGCGACCGGGGAGCTGTTTTTT
TRBD1	TRBV11-3	TRBJ1-5	few	CASSLAGGNNQPQHF	TGTGCCAGCAGCTTGGCAGGGGGGAACAATCAGCCCCAGCATTTT
-	TRBV9	TRBJ1-6	-	CASSSRLGGAAGSDSPLHF	TGTGCCAGCAGCTCCCGACTCGGCGGGGCTGCAGGGTCCGATTCACCCCTCCACTTT
TRBD1	TRBV6-8	TRBJ2-3	-	CASSGTGGTDTQYF	TGTGCCAGCAGTGGGACAGGGGGCACAGATACGCAGTATTTT
TRBD2	TRBV11-3	TRBJ2-7	many	CASSSRGTSAGEQYF	TGTGCCAGCAGCTCGCGCGGGACTAGCGCAGGCGAGCAGTACTTC
-	TRBV11-3	TRBJ2-2	medium-sized	CASSSGHTNTGELFF	TGTGCCAGCAGCTCGGGACACACGAACACCGGGGAGCTGTTTTTT
TRBD2	TRBV11-3	TRBJ2-5	medium-sized	CASSSSGSSGETQYF	TGTGCCAGCAGCTCAAGCGGGAGCAGCGGAGAGACCCAGTACTTC
TRBD1	TRBV11-3	TRBJ1-5	few	CASSQTGGNQPQHF	TGTGCCAGCAGTCAAACAGGGGGTAATCAACCCCAGCATTTT
TRBD2	TRBV6-8	TRBJ2-7	few	CASSYPPTSGVMSEQYF	TGTGCCAGCAGTTACCCCCCTACTAGCGGGGTTATGTCCGAGCAGTACTTC
TRBD2	TRBV11-3	TRBJ2-7	medium-sized	CASSLVSGGHYEQYF	TGTGCCAGCAGCTTAGTTAGCGGGGGGCATTACGAGCAGTACTTC
-	TRBV29-1	TRBJ2-7	-	CSGSTGAYEQYF	TGCAGCGGATCGACAGGAGCGTACGAGCAGTACTTC
-	TRBV6-8	TRBJ1-2	-	CASSPDGNYGYTF	TGTGCCAGCAGTCCGGACGGGAACTATGGCTACACCTTC
-	TRBV11-3	TRBJ1-6	many	CASSYGGVSYNSPLHF	TGTGCCAGCAGCTATGGCGGGGTCTCCTATAATTCACCCCTCCACTTT
-	TRBV11-3	TRBJ2-5	many	CASSPSLAGETQYF	TGTGCCAGCAGCCCAAGCCTAGCAGGAGAGACCCAGTACTTC
-	TRBV5-1	TRBJ2-3	once	CASRRTTGSPDTQYF	TGCGCCAGCAGACGAACCACAGGTAGCCCAGATACGCAGTATTTT
-	TRBV9	TRBJ1-3	large	CASSATGTGNTIYF	TGTGCCAGCAGCGCTACAGGGACTGGAAACACCATATATTTT
TRBD2	TRBV18	TRBJ2-7	-	CASSPRGLAGNEQYF	TGTGCCAGCTCACCACGGGGACTAGCGGGAAACGAGCAGTACTTC
-	TRBV11-3	TRBJ2-7	medium-sized	CASSPRLGTTQGSYEQYF	TGTGCCAGCAGCCCTAGACTTGGGACCACACAAGGCTCCTACGAGCAGTACTTC
TRBD1	TRBV14	TRBJ2-2	-	CASSQATGAGELFF	TGTGCCAGCAGCCAAGCTACAGGGGCCGGGGAGCTGTTTTTT